A selection of T cell receptor beta chains follows, all from one sample in a study of blood T cells in healthy people across ages. One entry per CDR3 protein results from TCRdb running MiXCR on the 5' RACE reads. This sample carries about 640,000 distinct CDR3 sequences, roughly 53% of them seen once, and the ten largest clones take approximately 37%. Sequencing was carried out using blood. The receptors here all came from a man aged 60 to 75 in good health. The CDR3 runs from the conserved cysteine through the conserved F or W. Fields, in order: clone size, CDR3 length, J gene, V gene, CDR3 protein. Rows give clone size only sometimes, using once, few, many, or a class for an expanded clone.

clone_size: -
cdr3_length: 15
j_call: TRBJ1-1
v_call: TRBV6-1
cdr3_aa: CASSEIGGVSTEAFF

clone_size: once
cdr3_length: 15
j_call: TRBJ1-5
v_call: TRBV20-1
cdr3_aa: CSARPSGRGNQPQHF

clone_size: once
cdr3_length: 15
j_call: TRBJ2-3
v_call: TRBV7-2
cdr3_aa: CASSLGAQITDTQYF

clone_size: -
cdr3_length: 16
j_call: TRBJ2-3
v_call: TRBV7-2
cdr3_aa: CASSLNYLFSTDTQYF

clone_size: -
cdr3_length: 14
j_call: TRBJ2-4
v_call: TRBV20-1
cdr3_aa: CSASNPRAGNIQYF

clone_size: few
cdr3_length: 16
j_call: TRBJ2-6
v_call: TRBV5-1
cdr3_aa: CASSFTTGDGANVLTF

clone_size: -
cdr3_length: 14
j_call: TRBJ2-6
v_call: TRBV12-3/TRBV12-4
cdr3_aa: CASRLDDGANVLTF

clone_size: -
cdr3_length: 14
j_call: TRBJ2-1
v_call: TRBV29-1
cdr3_aa: CSADGQVPYSEQFF

clone_size: -
cdr3_length: 22
j_call: TRBJ1-5
v_call: TRBV21-1
cdr3_aa: CASSKAEGGNPRTVYSNQPQHF

clone_size: -
cdr3_length: 15
j_call: -
v_call: TRBV5-4
cdr3_aa: CASSLKQGSRYEQYF

clone_size: many
cdr3_length: 14
j_call: TRBJ2-5
v_call: TRBV7-9
cdr3_aa: CASSSPPGAETQYF

clone_size: -
cdr3_length: 18
j_call: TRBJ1-4
v_call: TRBV6-5
cdr3_aa: CASSYKSRAVEDNEKLFF

clone_size: -
cdr3_length: 17
j_call: TRBJ2-4
v_call: TRBV3-1
cdr3_aa: CASSQGLAGGPYNEQYF

clone_size: -
cdr3_length: 18
j_call: TRBJ2-5
v_call: TRBV4-1
cdr3_aa: CASSRGPSRGTSGETQYF

clone_size: -
cdr3_length: 15
j_call: TRBJ2-5
v_call: TRBV20-1
cdr3_aa: CNARDEGQTQETQYF

clone_size: few
cdr3_length: 13
j_call: TRBJ2-3
v_call: TRBV3-1
cdr3_aa: CASSQDRGLTQYF

clone_size: -
cdr3_length: 15
j_call: TRBJ2-4
v_call: TRBV18
cdr3_aa: CASSPTGAAKNIQYF

clone_size: -
cdr3_length: 13
j_call: TRBJ2-4
v_call: TRBV5-1
cdr3_aa: CASSLEFRRAQYF

clone_size: few
cdr3_length: 14
j_call: TRBJ1-2
v_call: TRBV20-1
cdr3_aa: CSASGGQGNYGYTF

clone_size: -
cdr3_length: 14
j_call: TRBJ2-7
v_call: TRBV7-2
cdr3_aa: CASSTGLVNYEQYF

clone_size: -
cdr3_length: 18
j_call: TRBJ2-5
v_call: TRBV11-2
cdr3_aa: CASSLTAGGYQGQETQYF

clone_size: -
cdr3_length: 15
j_call: TRBJ2-3
v_call: TRBV5-1
cdr3_aa: CASSPTTGVTDTQYF

clone_size: -
cdr3_length: 11
j_call: -
v_call: TRBV28
cdr3_aa: CASSLWDTQYF

clone_size: few
cdr3_length: 16
j_call: TRBJ2-5
v_call: TRBV7-2
cdr3_aa: CASSLFGGTPQETQYF

clone_size: -
cdr3_length: 13
j_call: TRBJ1-1
v_call: TRBV29-1
cdr3_aa: CSVGRQGDTEAFF

clone_size: -
cdr3_length: 13
j_call: TRBJ2-7
v_call: TRBV7-9
cdr3_aa: CASSLEGAYEQYF

clone_size: -
cdr3_length: 15
j_call: TRBJ2-2
v_call: TRBV5-1
cdr3_aa: CASSLELANTGELFF